One sample yielded the 10 T cell receptor beta chains listed below, sequenced in a study of T cells in women clearing cervical HPV infection. TCRdb's copy holds only in-frame clones and misses some; the assay was immunoSEQ multiplex PCR. With fewer than 25,000 clones in the sample, the ten largest clones hold under 6.5%. The material sequenced was blood buffy coat. These TCRs come from a woman aged 18-70 years with a cervical HPV16 infection that either progressed to CIN3+ or cleared (not recorded which).

Remarks on this clone: The read ends 3 residues before the CDR3 terminus; that terminus is restored from the germline J gene. The rearrangement joins TRBV11-2 to TRBJ2-3, with TRBD2 matching over 9 bases. CDR1 and CDR2 from the germline V gene are SGHAT and FQNNGV. V shed 4 bases and J 5 bases; nucleotides not matched to a gene: 4. This CDR3 region has 14 residues. CDR3 bases read: TGTGCCAGCAGCTGGCGGGGGGGCCGAGATACG. Its translation: CASSWRGGRDT. The CDR3, in full, reads CASSWRGGRDTQYF.

Note on this clone: The read ends 3 residues before the CDR3 terminus; that terminus is restored from the germline J gene. The chain joins TRBV9 to TRBJ2-7; weak D call: TRBD1 (6 bases). CDR3 length: 16 residues. Germline CDR1 and CDR2: SGDLS and YYNGEE. Trimming removed 1 base from V and 3 bases from J, with 17 bases in between. CDR3 in amino acids: CASSVRSGTPFYEQYF. The part of the CDR3 DNA that was read is TGTGCCAGCAGCGTAAGATCCGGGACACCCTTCTACGAG.

With regard to this clone: The read terminates 3 residues before the CDR3 end, so the remaining end is supplied by the germline J gene. This chain uses TRBV25-1 with TRBJ1-4; D is possibly TRBD1 (6 bases). This CDR3 is 17 amino acids long. Trimming shortened V by 4 bases and J by 0 bases, and 15 bases separated the two germline ends. The germline gives CDR1 MGHDK, CDR2 SYGVNS. CDR3 in amino acids: CASSAGHPLATNEKLFF. The CDR3 bases that were read are TGTGCCAGCAGTGCGGGACATCCTCTGGCAACTAATGAAAAA.

About this clone: The observed sequence ends 3 residues before the CDR3 terminus, with the missing tail filled in from the germline J gene. The chain carries TRBV20-1 and TRBJ2-3, with 7 bases fitting TRBD2. This CDR3 comprises 15 residues. J was trimmed by 1 base and V by 6 bases; bases with no gene match: 10. CDR1 and CDR2 (germline): DFQATT, SNEGSKA (reference sequence). The CDR3 sequence: CSAHLLAGGTDTQYF. Partial CDR3 DNA: TGCAGTGCCCACTTGTTGGCGGGAGGCACAGATACG.

Remarks on this clone: The sequence runs out 3 residues before the end of the CDR3; the remainder is reconstructed from the germline J gene. The rearrangement joins TRBV7-6 to TRBJ2-5; D may be TRBD1 or TRBD2 (5 bases each). The length of the CDR3 is 13 residues. The ends were cut back, 5 bases at V and 3 bases at J, with 10 bases in the middle. Germline lookup yields CDR1 SGHVS and CDR2 FNYEAQ. The CDR3 reads CASSRGVEETQYF. The covered CDR3 bases are TGTGCCAGCAGCCGAGGGGTGGAAGAGACC. Looking up the rest from reference TRBV7-6 and TRBJ2-5 gives the full variable domain: GAGVSQSPRYKVTKRGQDVALRCDPISGHVSLYWYRQALGQGPEFLTYFNYEAQQDKSGLPNDRFSAERPEGSISTLTIQRTEQRDSAMYRCASSRGVEETQYFGPGTRLLVL.

A remark on this clone: The read is 3 residues too short to cover the CDR3 end, so that end is filled in from the germline J gene. The chain has TRBV5-6 and TRBJ2-7, with D uncertain. The CDR3 consists of 14 residues. Looked up from germline, CDR1 is SGHDT and CDR2 is YYEEEE. V gave up 3 bases and J gave up 4 bases, with 14 bases separating them. CDR3 sequence reads: CASSSSRYPYEQYF. CDR3 bases read: TGTGCCAGCAGCTCGTCGCGCTACCCATACGAG.

As for this clone: The read comes to an end 3 residues before the CDR3 does, leaving the germline J gene to fill in the end. The J gene is TRBJ2-5, the V gene TRBV5-1; 12 bases match TRBD2. The CDR3 totals 15 residues. Germline V gene data show CDR1 as SGHRS and CDR2 as YFSETQ. Germline trimming cut 2 bases from V and 2 bases from J; bases unmatched to any gene: 1. The DNA read from the CDR3 is TGCGCCAGCAGCTTACTAGCGGGGGGTCAAGAGACC. This encodes CASSLLAGGQET. The full CDR3 is CASSLLAGGQETQYF.

Remarks on this clone: The read stops 3 residues short of the end of the CDR3; the missing end is completed from the germline J gene. The chain has TRBV20-1 and TRBJ2-1; TRBD2 matches at 13 bases. J was trimmed by 2 bases and V by 5 bases; bases with no gene match: 6. The CDR3 is 16 amino acids. The germline V gene has CDR1 DFQATT and CDR2 SNEGSKA (reference sequence). CDR3 sequence: CSAVGTSGATYNEQFF. The CDR3 DNA, read in part, is TGCAGTGCTGTCGGGACTAGCGGGGCAACCTACAATGAG.

Details on this clone: The read comes to an end 3 residues before the CDR3 does, leaving the germline J gene to fill in the end. The chain has TRBV19 and TRBJ1-4, with D possibly TRBD1 on 5 matching bases. V was pared by 3 bases and J by 0 bases, with 11 bases between. The germline CDR1 and CDR2 sequences are LNHDA and SQIVND (reference sequence). CDR3 size: 16 residues. CDR3 DNA (partial): TGTGCCAGTAGTATCCCCGCAGGGCCAACTAATGAAAAA. It is translated as CASSIPAGPTNEK. The entire CDR3 sequence reads CASSIPAGPTNEKLFF.

About this clone itself: The sequenced fragment ends 3 residues before the CDR3 boundary, so the rest is inferred from the germline J gene. The genes are TRBV20-1 and TRBJ2-1; 8 bases match TRBD2. The germline gives CDR1 DFQATT, CDR2 SNEGSKA (reference sequence). The CDR3 has 14 residues. After removal of 4 bases from V and 6 bases from J, the junction contained 8 bases not matched to a gene. The CDR3 DNA, read in part, is TGCAGTGCTACGGGGGGGGCTTACTCCAATGAG. Its protein is CSATGGAYSNE. The CDR3, in full, reads CSATGGAYSNEQFF.